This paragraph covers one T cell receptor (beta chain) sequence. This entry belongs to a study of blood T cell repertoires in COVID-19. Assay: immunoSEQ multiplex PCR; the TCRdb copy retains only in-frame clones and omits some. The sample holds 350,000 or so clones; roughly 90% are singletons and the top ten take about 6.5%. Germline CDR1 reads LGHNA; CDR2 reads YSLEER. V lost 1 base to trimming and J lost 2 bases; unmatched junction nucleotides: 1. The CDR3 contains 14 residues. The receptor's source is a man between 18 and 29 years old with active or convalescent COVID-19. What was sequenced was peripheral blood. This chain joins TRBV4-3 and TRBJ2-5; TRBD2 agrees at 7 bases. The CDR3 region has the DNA TGCGCCAGCAGCCAAGGGGACTATCAAGAGACCCAGTACTTC. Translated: CASSQGDYQETQYF.